These T cell receptor beta chains were read from a single sample in a study of beta chain features in type 1 diabetes. Using immunoSEQ multiplex PCR, the repertoire was profiled, and TCRdb retains in-frame clones only, with some absent. The repertoire includes a few hundred thousand clones, roughly 9.8% of them detected once, and about 0.6% sits in the top ten. The sequenced sample was central memory CD4+ T cells from blood. The receptor source for this set is a man aged 25-40 years with type 1 diabetes. Each CDR3 is given with its conserved first and last residue. The order of the fields is clone size, D gene, V gene, J gene, CDR3 DNA, CDR3 protein. A D gene is named only where the DNA matches it firmly. Only part of the rows carry a size: once, few, many, or a class if the clone is expanded.

>many|-|TRBV10-3|TRBJ1-6
TGTGCCATCAGTGAGGCTTATTCACCCCTCCACTTT
CAISEAYSPLHF
>-|-|TRBV6-5|TRBJ1-1
TGTGCCAGCAGTTACGACGAGGGAGGTGGCACTGAAGCTTTCTTT
CASSYDEGGGTEAFF
>few|TRBD1|TRBV5-1|TRBJ1-5
TGCGCCAGCAGCTTCGGGACAGGGGGCTATCAGCCCCAGCATTTT
CASSFGTGGYQPQHF
>-|TRBD2|TRBV7-8|TRBJ2-5
TGTGCCAGCAGCTTACTAGCGGGAGGACGGATAGAGACCCAGTACTTC
CASSLLAGGRIETQYF
>few|TRBD1|TRBV9|TRBJ2-7
TGTGCCAGCAGCGCCAGTGGACAGGGCAGCGCCGAGCAGTACTTC
CASSASGQGSAEQYF
>-|TRBD1|TRBV25-1|TRBJ1-2
TGTGCCAGCAGGGGGGACAGGGTGCACTCTGGCTACACCTTC
CASRGDRVHSGYTF
>-|TRBD2|TRBV10-3|TRBJ2-7
TGTGCCATCAGTGAGTCGACTAGCGAGTACGAGCAGTACTTC
CAISESTSEYEQYF
>-|-|TRBV2|TRBJ2-7
TGTGCCAGCACCGAAATCGGGACCTACGAGCAGTACTTC
CASTEIGTYEQYF
>-|TRBD2|TRBV5-1|TRBJ2-7
TGCGCCAGCAGCAGCCTCGGGACTAGTAGTGGCGAGCAGTACTTC
CASSSLGTSSGEQYF
>few|TRBD1|TRBV6-1|TRBJ2-7
TGTGCCAGCAGCGTCCGGGACAGGGAAAGTCAGTACTTC
CASSVRDRESQYF
>few|-|TRBV18|TRBJ1-2
TGTGCCAGCTCATCTAGTGGTAACTATGGCTACACCTTC
CASSSSGNYGYTF
>few|-|TRBV20-1|TRBJ2-5
TGCAGTGCTAGGAGTTGGGAGACCCAGTACTTC
CSARSWETQYF
>-|TRBD1|TRBV2|TRBJ2-3
TGTGCCAGCAGTGAAGGGACAGGGACAGATACGCAGTATTTT
CASSEGTGTDTQYF
>-|-|TRBV5-1|TRBJ2-1
TGCGCCAGCATACGAGCGGGACAGACCTACAATGAGCAGTTCTTC
CASIRAGQTYNEQFF
>few|TRBD1|TRBV27|TRBJ1-2
TGTGCCAGCGGGCCAGGTGCAGGGGGCCTATTTAACTATGGCTACACCTTC
CASGPGAGGLFNYGYTF
>few|-|TRBV7-2|TRBJ2-3
TGTGCCAGCAGCGGCCAGGGGGGCGGCACAGATACGCAGTATTTT
CASSGQGGGTDTQYF
>-|-|TRBV5-6|TRBJ1-1
TGTGCCAGCAGCTTACTGGACACGGCCCTAAACACTGAAGCTTTCTTT
CASSLLDTALNTEAFF
>-|-|TRBV7-2|TRBJ2-5
TGTGCCAGCAGCTCTGGACGGTCGGAGACCCAGTACTTC
CASSSGRSETQYF
>few|-|TRBV5-1|TRBJ1-1
TGCGCCAGCAGCTTTAAATCAGGGAACACTGAAGCTTTCTTT
CASSFKSGNTEAFF
>-|-|TRBV11-2|TRBJ2-6
TGTGCCAGCAGCCCACAGGTCTCTGGGGCCAACGTCCTGACTTTC
CASSPQVSGANVLTF
>-|-|TRBV27|TRBJ1-4
TGTGCCAGCAGTCGGAAGTCTCGGACTAATGAAAAACTGTTTTTT
CASSRKSRTNEKLFF
>-|-|TRBV4-1|TRBJ1-4
TGCGCCAGCAGTCGACGGGACACGACTAATGAAAAACTGTTTTTT
CASSRRDTTNEKLFF
>-|-|TRBV15|TRBJ2-5
TGTGCCACCAGCAGAGATCGTCGGGTAGAGACCCAGTACTTC
CATSRDRRVETQYF
>few|-|TRBV19|TRBJ1-5
TGTGCCTCTCAGGGGCGGAATCAGCCCCAGCATTTT
CASQGRNQPQHF
>-|-|TRBV6-5|TRBJ2-7
TGTGCCAGCAGTACGGACAGACAGTCCTACGAGCAGTACTTC
CASSTDRQSYEQYF
>-|TRBD1|TRBV29-1|TRBJ1-1
TGCAGCGTTGGACAGGGCGGTGAAGCTTTCTTT
CSVGQGGEAFF
>-|-|TRBV5-4|TRBJ1-1
TGTGCCAGCAGCTTGGACCCGGAAACTGAAGCTTTCTTT
CASSLDPETEAFF
>few|TRBD1|TRBV28|TRBJ2-5
TGTGCCAGCAGTCGGGACAGGGTGGGGTCCCAGTACTTC
CASSRDRVGSQYF